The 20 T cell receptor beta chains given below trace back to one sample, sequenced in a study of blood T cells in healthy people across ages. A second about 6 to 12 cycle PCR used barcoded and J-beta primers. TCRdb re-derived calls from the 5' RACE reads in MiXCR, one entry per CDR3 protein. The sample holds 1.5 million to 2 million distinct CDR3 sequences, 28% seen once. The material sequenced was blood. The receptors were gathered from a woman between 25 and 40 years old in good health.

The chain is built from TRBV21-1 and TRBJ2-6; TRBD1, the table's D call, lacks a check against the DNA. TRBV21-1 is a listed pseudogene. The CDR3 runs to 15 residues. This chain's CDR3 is CASSKEWAQGRVLTF. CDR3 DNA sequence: TGTGCCAGCAGCAAAGAATGGGCACAGGGGAGAGTCCTGACTTTC.

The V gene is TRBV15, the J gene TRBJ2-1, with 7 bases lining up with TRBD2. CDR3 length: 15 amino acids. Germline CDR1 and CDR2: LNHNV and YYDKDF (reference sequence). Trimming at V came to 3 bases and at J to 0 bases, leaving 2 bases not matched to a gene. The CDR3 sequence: CATSRRGSSYNEQFF. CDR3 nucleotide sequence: TGTGCCACCAGCAGGCGGGGGAGCTCCTACAATGAGCAGTTCTTC.

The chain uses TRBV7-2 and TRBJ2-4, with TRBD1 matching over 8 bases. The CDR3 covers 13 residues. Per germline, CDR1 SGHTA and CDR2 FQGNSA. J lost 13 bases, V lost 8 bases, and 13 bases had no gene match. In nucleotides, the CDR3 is TGTGCCAGCGCAGGGGGCGGCAAAAACACCCAGTACTTC. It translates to CASAGGGKNTQYF.

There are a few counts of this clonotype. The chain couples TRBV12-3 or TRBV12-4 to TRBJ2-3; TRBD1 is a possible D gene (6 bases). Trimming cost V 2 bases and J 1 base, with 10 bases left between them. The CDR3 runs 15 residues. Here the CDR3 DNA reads TGTGCCAGCAGTTTAAGGGGGTGGGGCACAGATACGCAGTATTTT. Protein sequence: CASSLRGWGTDTQYF.

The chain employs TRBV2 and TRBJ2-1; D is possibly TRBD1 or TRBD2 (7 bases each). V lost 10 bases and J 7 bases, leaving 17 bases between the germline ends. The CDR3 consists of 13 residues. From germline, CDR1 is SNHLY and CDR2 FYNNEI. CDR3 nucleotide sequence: TGTGCCACAGGGGGGGGCCCAGGGAATGAGCAGTTCTTC. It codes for CATGGGPGNEQFF. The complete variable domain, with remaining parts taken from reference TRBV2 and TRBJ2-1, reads EPEVTQTPSHQVTQMGQEVILRCVPISNHLYFYWYRQILGQKVEFLVSFYNNEISEKSEIFDDQFSVERPDGSNFTLKIRSTKLEDSAMYFCATGGGPGNEQFFGPGTRLTVL.

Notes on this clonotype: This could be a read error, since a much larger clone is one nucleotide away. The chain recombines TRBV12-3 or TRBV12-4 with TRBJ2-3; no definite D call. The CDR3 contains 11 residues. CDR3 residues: CASSDIDTRYF. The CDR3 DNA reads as TGTGCCAGCAGTGACATAGATACGCGGTATTTT.

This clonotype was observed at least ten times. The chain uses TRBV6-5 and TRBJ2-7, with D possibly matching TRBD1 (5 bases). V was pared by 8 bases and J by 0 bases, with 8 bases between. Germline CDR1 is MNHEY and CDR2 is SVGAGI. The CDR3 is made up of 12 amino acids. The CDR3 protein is CASQGASYEQYF. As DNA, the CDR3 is TGTGCCAGCCAGGGTGCCTCCTACGAGCAGTACTTC.

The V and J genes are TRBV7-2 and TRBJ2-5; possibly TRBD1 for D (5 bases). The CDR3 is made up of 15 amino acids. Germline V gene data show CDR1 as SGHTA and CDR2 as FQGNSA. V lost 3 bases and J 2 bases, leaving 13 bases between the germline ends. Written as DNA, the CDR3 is TGTGCCAGCAGCTTCACAGGCCGCATTCAAGAGACCCAGTACTTC. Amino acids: CASSFTGRIQETQYF.

The CDR3 DNA is TGCAGCGTTGGGGGTCTAGCGGGATACAATGAGCAGTACTTC. Residues: CSVGGLAGYNEQYF. The chain has TRBV29-1 and TRBJ2-4, with 9 bases matching TRBD2. The length of the CDR3 is 14 residues. V lost 4 bases, J lost 13 bases, and 14 bases stayed unmatched. In germline, CDR1 is SQVTM, CDR2 ANQGSEA.

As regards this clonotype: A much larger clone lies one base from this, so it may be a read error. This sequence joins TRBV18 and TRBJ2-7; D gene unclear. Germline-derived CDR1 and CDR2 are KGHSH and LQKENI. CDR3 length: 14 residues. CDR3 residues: CDSSLNSGSYEQYF. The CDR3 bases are TGTGACAGCTCACTTAATAGTGGGTCCTACGAGCAGTACTTC.

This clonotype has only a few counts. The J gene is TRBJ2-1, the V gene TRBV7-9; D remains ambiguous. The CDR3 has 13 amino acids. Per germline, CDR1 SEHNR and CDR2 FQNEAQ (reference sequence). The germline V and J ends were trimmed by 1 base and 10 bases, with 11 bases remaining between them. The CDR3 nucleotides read TGTGCCAGCAGCTTAGTAGGTGAGGACGAGCAGTTCTTC. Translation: CASSLVGEDEQFF. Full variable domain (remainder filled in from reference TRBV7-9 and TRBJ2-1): DTGVSQNPRHKITKRGQNVTFRCDPISEHNRLYWYRQTLGQGPEFLTYFQNEAQLEKSRLLSDRFSAERPKGSFSTLEIQRTEQGDSAMYLCASSLVGEDEQFFGPGTRLTVL.

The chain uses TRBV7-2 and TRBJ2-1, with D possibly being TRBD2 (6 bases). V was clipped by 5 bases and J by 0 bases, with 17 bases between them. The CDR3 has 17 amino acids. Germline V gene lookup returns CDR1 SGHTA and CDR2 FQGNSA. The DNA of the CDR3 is TGTGCCAGCAGCCGGGCGGGGACCTTTAGCTCCTACAATGAGCAGTTCTTC. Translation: CASSRAGTFSSYNEQFF.

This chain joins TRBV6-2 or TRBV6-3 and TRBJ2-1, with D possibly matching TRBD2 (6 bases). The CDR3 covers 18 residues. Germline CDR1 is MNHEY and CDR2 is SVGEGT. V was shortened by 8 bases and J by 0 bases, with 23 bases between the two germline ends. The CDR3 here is CASGPGVTGRTSYNEQFF. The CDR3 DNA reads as TGTGCCAGCGGACCGGGGGTAACGGGACGAACCTCCTACAATGAGCAGTTCTTC.

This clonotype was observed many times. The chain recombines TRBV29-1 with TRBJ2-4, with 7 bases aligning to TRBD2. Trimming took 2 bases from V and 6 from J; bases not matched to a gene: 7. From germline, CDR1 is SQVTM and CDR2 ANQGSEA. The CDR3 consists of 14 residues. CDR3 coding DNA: TGCAGCGTTGAATCGGCGGGAGTAGGAAACATTCAGTACTTC. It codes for CSVESAGVGNIQYF.

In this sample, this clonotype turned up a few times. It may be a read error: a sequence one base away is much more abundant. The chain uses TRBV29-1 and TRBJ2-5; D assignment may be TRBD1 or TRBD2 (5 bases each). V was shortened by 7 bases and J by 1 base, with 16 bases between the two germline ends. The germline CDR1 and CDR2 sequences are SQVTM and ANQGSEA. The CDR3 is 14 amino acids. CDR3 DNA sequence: TGCAGCGCTGAGAGGGGCAGCTTCCAAGAGACCCAGTACTTC. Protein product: CSAERGSFQETQYF.

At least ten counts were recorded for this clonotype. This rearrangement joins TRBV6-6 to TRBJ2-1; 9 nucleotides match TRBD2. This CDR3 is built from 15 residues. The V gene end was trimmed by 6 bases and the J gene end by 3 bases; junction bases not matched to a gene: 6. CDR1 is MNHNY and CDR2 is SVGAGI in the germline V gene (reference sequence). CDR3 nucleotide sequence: TGTGCCAGCAGGGATGGGACTAGCCGCTACAATGAGCAGTTCTTC. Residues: CASRDGTSRYNEQFF.

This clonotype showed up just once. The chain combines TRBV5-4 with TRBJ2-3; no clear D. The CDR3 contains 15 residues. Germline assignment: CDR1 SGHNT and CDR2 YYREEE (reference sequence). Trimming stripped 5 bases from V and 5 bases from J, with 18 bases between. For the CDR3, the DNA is TGTGCCAGCAGACCGGCCGGGTGGGCGGTAGATACGCAGTATTTT. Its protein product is CASRPAGWAVDTQYF.

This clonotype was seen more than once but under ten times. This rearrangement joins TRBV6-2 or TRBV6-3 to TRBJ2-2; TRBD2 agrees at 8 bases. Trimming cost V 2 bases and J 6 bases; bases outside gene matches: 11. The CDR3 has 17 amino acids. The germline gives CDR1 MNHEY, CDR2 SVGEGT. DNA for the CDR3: TGTGCCAGCAGTTACCCGCGAGGAGCGGGAGAGGCCGGGGAGCTGTTTTTT. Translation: CASSYPRGAGEAGELFF.

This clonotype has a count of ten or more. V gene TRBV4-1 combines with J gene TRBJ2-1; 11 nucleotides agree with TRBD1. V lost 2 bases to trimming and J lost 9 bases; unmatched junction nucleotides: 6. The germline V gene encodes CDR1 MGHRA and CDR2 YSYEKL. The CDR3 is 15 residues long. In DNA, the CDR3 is TGCGCCAGCAGCCAACCCGGACAGGGGGCGGGTGAGCAGTTCTTC. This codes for CASSQPGQGAGEQFF.

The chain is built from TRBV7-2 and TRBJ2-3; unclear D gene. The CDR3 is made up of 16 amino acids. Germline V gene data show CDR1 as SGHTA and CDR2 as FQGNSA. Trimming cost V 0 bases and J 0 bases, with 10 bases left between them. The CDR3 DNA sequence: TGTGCCAGCAGCTTAGCGGGCTTAGCTAGCACAGATACGCAGTATTTT. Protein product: CASSLAGLASTDTQYF. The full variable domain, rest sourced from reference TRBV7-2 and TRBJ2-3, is GAGVSQSPSNKVTEKGKDVELRCDPISGHTALYWYRQSLGQGLEFLIYFQGNSAPDKSGLPSDRFSAERTGGSVSTLTIQRTQQEDSAVYLCASSLAGLASTDTQYFGPGTRLTVL.